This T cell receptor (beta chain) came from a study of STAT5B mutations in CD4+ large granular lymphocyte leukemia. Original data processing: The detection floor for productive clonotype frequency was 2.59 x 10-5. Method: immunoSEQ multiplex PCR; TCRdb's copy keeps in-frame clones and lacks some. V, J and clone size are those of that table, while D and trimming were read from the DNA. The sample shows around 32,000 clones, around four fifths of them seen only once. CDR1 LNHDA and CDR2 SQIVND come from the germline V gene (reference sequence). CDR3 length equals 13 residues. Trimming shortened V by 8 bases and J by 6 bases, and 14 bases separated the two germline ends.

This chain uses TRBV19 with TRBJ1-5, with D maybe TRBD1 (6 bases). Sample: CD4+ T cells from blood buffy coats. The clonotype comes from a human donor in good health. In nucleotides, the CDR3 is TGTGCCAGTGGGGGGCAGGGGAGTCAGCCCCAGCATTTT. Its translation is CASGGQGSQPQHF.